The entry below gives a single TCR beta chain sequence along with its context. Its matching antigen is unknown. This sample was included in a study of cytomegalovirus exposure and HLA in healthy donors. The CDR3 sequence is 16 residues long. With 2 bases clipped from V and 4 bases from J, the junction kept 10 bases outside the gene matches. Germline assignment: CDR1 KGHSH and CDR2 LQKENI. The PCR was carried out with 60 Vbeta primers and 13 Jbeta primers. Data came from immunoSEQ multiplex PCR; TCRdb stores just in-frame clones and leaves some out. The sample holds about 93,000 clones; about three quarters are singletons and the top ten take over 2%. Study-level results: Differences between HLA loci emerged in a later analysis of TCR association rates, with DRB1 most and HLA-C fewest. The classifier was said to identify cytomegalovirus status with high specificity and sensitivity. Cytomegalovirus-associated status was assigned to approximately 160 TCR beta chains.

Sequenced: PBMCs. The chain links TRBV18 to TRBJ1-2; 7 bases are shared with TRBD1. The source is a boy aged 10-17 years in good health and CMV-seronegative. CDR3 coding DNA: TGTGCCAGCTCACCAAACCCGACAGGGACGCTCTATGGCTACACCTTC. Protein sequence: CASSPNPTGTLYGYTF.